This T cell receptor (beta chain) comes out of a study of shared clonotypes between healthy human individuals. The data were produced by immunoSEQ multiplex PCR, yet TCRdb's version contains in-frame clones alone and is incomplete. The table has about 980,000 clones, less than 85% seen once; the top ten hold around 1.4%. Germline values: CDR1 MNHNS, CDR2 SASEGT. Trimming removed 2 bases from V and 6 bases from J, with 13 bases in between. This CDR3 spans 14 amino acids. This clone was found once. The chain links TRBV6-1 to TRBJ1-1; unclear D gene. The sequenced sample consisted of memory CD4+ T cells sorted from blood. Subset in this sample: CD45RA-negative fraction. The clonotype was recovered from a man between 18 and 35 years old in good health. The CDR3 loop reads CASSEHPQSAEAFF. The CDR3, as DNA: TGTGCCAGCAGTGAACATCCTCAGAGCGCTGAAGCTTTCTTT.